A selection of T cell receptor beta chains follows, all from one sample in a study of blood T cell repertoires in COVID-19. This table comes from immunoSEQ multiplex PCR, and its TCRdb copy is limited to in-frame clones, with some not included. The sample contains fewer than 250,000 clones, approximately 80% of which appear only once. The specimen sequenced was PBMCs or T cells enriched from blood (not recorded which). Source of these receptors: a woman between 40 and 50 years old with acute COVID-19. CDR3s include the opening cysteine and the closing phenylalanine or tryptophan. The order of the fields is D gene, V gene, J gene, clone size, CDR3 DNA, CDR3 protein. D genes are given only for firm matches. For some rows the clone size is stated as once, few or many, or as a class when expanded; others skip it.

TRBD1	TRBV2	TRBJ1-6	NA	TGTGCCAGCAGGACCGGGACAGTAGGTCCCCTCCACTTT	CASRTGTVGPLHF
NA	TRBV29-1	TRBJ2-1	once	TGCAGCGCGGCAACAGGTGGTGAGCAGTTCTTC	CSAATGGEQFF
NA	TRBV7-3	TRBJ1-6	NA	TGTGCCAGCAGAGCTGGAGTTAATTCACCCCTCCACTTT	CASRAGVNSPLHF
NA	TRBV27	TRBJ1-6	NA	TGTGCCAGCAGTTTATCGGGAGGGATTACTTCACCCCTCCACTTT	CASSLSGGITSPLHF
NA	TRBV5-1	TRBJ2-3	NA	TGCGCCAGCAGCTTGGGGCACAGCACAGATACGCAGTATTTT	CASSLGHSTDTQYF
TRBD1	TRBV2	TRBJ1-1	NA	TGTGCCAGCAACGTCGACAGGGGAGCTTTCTTT	CASNVDRGAFF
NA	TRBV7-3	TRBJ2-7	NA	TGTGCCAGCAGCTTATCCTCCCGCGAGCAGTACTTC	CASSLSSREQYF
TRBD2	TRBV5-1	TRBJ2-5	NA	TGCGCCAGCACCCCATATAGCGGGGGGGTCCAAGAGACCCAGTACTTC	CASTPYSGGVQETQYF
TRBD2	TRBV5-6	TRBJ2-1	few	TGTGCCAGCAGCTTGGGGGGACTAGCGGTCTACAATGAGCAGTTCTTC	CASSLGGLAVYNEQFF
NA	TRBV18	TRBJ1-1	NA	TGTGCCAGCTCACTTGGGGGGGCTATGAACACTGAAGCTTTCTTT	CASSLGGAMNTEAFF
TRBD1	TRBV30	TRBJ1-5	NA	TGTGCCTGGAGTGTACAGGGGCTCGGTCAGGATCAGCCCCAGCATTTT	CAWSVQGLGQDQPQHF
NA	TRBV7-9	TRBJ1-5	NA	TGTGCCAGCAGCTTAGAGAGAGGGCCCCAGCATTTT	CASSLERGPQHF
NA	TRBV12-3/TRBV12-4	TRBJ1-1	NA	TGTGCCAGCACTAGGGGGTTGAACACTGAAGCTTTCTTT	CASTRGLNTEAFF
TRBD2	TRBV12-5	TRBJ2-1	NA	TGTGCTAGTGGTTTGGTACCGAAGGGACTAGCGGGAGCATCCGCGTACAATGAGCAGTTCTTC	CASGLVPKGLAGASAYNEQFF
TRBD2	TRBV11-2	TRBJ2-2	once	TGTGCCAGCAGCCCAATAGCGGGAGGGAGGACCGGGGAGCTGTTTTTT	CASSPIAGGRTGELFF
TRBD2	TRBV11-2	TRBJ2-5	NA	TGTGCCAGCAGCTTACGTGGCGGGGGCCAAGAGACCCAGTACTTC	CASSLRGGGQETQYF
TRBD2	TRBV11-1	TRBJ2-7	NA	TGTGCCAGCAGCTTAACGAGCGGGGGGGCCTCCTACGAGCAGTACTTC	CASSLTSGGASYEQYF
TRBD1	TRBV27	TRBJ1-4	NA	TGTGCCAGCAGTTTAGGGGGACAGCCGGGAAAACTGTTTTTT	CASSLGGQPGKLFF
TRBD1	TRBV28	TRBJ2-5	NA	TGTGCCAGCAGTTCCCTCTGGGACAGGAAAAAAGAGACCCAGTACTTC	CASSSLWDRKKETQYF
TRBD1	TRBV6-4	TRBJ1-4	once	TGTGCCAGCCACGAACAGGGGGAAGGATTGCGGAAACTGTTTTTT	CASHEQGEGLRKLFF
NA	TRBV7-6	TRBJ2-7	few	TGTGCCAGCAGCGAGGGCGGTTTGGTTGGCGAGCAGTACTTC	CASSEGGLVGEQYF
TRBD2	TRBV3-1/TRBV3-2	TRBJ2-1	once	TGTGCCAGCAGCCTAGGACTAGGCGGTGTGGATGAGCAGTTCTTC	CASSLGLGGVDEQFF
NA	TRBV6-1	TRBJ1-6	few	TGTGCCAGCAGTGAAGGGACATTGAATTCACCCCTCCACTTT	CASSEGTLNSPLHF
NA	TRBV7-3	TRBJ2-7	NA	TGTGCCAGCAGCTTAAAACCAACTCACCCGCCCCCTTGCGAGCAGTACTTC	CASSLKPTHPPPCEQYF
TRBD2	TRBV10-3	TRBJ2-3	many	TGTGCCATTTTAGCGGGACTAGCAACAGATACGCAGTATTTT	CAILAGLATDTQYF
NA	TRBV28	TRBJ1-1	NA	TGTGCCAGCGGCATTCTAGGAAGGGGAGAAGCTTTCTTT	CASGILGRGEAFF
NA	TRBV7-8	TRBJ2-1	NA	TGTGCCAGCAGTCCCCAGGCTATATCAGTCTACAATGAGCAGTTCTTC	CASSPQAISVYNEQFF
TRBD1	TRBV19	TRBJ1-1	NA	TGTGCCAGTAGTCACCCGGGACAGGGGTGGACTGAAGCTTTCTTT	CASSHPGQGWTEAFF